This T cell receptor beta chain was sequenced during a study of a mutant IDH1 vaccine in newly diagnosed glioma. As to this clone: The antigen is undetermined.

TCRdb's copy holds only in-frame clones and misses some; the assay was immunoSEQ multiplex PCR. The table has some 33,000 clones, around three quarters seen once; the top ten hold around a tenth. Time point reported: week 35, safety follow-up. All doses held 300 ug of mutant IDH1 20-mer peptide, with topical imiquimod. Germline-derived CDR1 and CDR2 are MNHEY and SMNVEV (reference sequence). CDR3 length equals 13 residues. After removal of 4 bases from V and 9 bases from J, the junction contained 6 bases not matched to a gene. The chain is built from TRBV27 and TRBJ1-5; TRBD1 matches 7 bases. This specimen consisted of PBMCs, obtained from a glioma patient whose treatment included an IDH1 peptide vaccine. The receptor comes from a woman in her 30s with glioma. Some clones in this sample may be carry-over from other donors' samples. As DNA, the CDR3 is TGTGCCAGCAGTTATACAGGGGCGGGGCCCCAGCATTTT. Its protein product is CASSYTGAGPQHF.